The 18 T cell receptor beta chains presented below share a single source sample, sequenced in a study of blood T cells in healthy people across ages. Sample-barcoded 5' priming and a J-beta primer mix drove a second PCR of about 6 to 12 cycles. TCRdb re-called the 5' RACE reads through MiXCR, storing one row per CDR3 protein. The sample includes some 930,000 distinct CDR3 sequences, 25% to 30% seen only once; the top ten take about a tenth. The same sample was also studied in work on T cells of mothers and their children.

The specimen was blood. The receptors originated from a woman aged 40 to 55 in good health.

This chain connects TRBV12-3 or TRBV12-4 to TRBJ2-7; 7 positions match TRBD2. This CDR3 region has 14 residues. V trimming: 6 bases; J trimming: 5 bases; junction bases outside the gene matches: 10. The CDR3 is CASRGAGLRNEQYF. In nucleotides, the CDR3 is TGTGCCAGCAGGGGAGCGGGACTGAGAAACGAGCAGTACTTC.

The CDR3 protein is CASTTTWTSTDTQYF. In nucleotides, the CDR3 is TGTGCCAGCACCACGACCTGGACTAGTACAGATACGCAGTATTTT. The chain recombines TRBV3-1 with TRBJ2-3, with 7 bases fitting TRBD2. V lost 7 bases to trimming and J lost 3 bases; unmatched junction nucleotides: 10. Germline V gene data show CDR1 as LGHDT and CDR2 as YNNKEL (reference sequence). This CDR3 contains 15 residues.

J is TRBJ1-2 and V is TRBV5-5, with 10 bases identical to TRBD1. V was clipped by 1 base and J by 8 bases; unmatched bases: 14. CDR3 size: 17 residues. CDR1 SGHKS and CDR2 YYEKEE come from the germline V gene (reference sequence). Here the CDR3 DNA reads TGTGCCAGCAGCTTGTCGCGGGACAGGGGAAATTACAGCGGCTACACCTTC. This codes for CASSLSRDRGNYSGYTF.

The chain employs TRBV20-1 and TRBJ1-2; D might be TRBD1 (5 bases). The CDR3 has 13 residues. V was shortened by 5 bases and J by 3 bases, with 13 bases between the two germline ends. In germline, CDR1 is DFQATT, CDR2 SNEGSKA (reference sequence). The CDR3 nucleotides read TGCAGTGCTGTTCGGGGGAGCGACTATGGCTACACCTTC. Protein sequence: CSAVRGSDYGYTF.

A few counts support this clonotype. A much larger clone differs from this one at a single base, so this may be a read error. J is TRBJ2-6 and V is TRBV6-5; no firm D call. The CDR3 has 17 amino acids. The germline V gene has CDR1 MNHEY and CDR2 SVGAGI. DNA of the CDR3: TGTGTCAGCAGTTACCAGCGACGGAGCTCTGGGGCCAACGTCCTGACTTTC. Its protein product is CVSSYQRRSSGANVLTF.

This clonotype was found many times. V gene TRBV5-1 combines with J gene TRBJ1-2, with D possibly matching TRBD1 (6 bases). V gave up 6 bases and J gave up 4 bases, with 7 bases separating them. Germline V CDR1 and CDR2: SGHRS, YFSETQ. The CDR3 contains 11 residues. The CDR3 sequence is CASTGAYGYTF. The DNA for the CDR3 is TGCGCCAGCACAGGGGCCTATGGCTACACCTTC.

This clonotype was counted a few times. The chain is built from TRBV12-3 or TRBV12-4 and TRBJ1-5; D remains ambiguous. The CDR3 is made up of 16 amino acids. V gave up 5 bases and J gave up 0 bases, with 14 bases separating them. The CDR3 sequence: CASSPPGSGSNQPQHF. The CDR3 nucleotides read TGTGCCAGCAGTCCCCCGGGATCGGGTAGCAATCAGCCCCAGCATTTT.

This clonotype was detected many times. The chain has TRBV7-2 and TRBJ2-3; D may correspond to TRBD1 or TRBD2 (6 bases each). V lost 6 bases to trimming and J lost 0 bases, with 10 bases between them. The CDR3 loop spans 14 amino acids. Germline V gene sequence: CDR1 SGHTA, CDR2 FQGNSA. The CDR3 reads CASRKGGSTDTQYF. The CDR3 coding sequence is TGTGCCAGCAGAAAAGGGGGGAGCACAGATACGCAGTATTTT.

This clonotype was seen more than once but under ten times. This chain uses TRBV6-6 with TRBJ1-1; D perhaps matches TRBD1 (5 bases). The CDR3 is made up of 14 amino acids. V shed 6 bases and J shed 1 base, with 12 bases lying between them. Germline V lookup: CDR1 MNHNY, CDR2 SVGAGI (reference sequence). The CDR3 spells CASSEGLGNTEAFF. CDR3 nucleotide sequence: TGTGCCAGCAGCGAGGGGCTCGGGAACACTGAAGCTTTCTTT.

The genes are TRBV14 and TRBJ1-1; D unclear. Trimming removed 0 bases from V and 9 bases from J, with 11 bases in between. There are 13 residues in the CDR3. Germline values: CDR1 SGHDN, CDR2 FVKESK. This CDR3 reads CASSQDPLLKAFF. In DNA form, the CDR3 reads TGTGCCAGCAGCCAAGACCCTCTTTTGAAAGCTTTCTTT.

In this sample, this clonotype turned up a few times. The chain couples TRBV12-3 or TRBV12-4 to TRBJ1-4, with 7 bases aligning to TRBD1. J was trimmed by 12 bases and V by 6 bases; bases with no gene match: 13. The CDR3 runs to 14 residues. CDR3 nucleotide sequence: TGTGCCAGCAGAATACAGGGGTTAAGCGGTGAACTGTTTTTT. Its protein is CASRIQGLSGELFF.

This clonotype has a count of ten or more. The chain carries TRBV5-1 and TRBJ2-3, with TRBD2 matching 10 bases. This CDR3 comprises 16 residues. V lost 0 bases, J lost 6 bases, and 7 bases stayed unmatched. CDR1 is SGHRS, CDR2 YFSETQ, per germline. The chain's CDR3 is CASSLAVSGREDTQYF. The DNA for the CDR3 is TGCGCCAGCAGCTTGGCCGTGAGCGGGAGGGAGGATACGCAGTATTTT.

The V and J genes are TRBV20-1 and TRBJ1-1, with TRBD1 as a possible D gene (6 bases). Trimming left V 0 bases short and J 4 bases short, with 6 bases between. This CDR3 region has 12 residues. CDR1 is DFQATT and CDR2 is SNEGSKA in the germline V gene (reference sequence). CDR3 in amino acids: CSAREQGTEAFF. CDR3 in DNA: TGCAGTGCTAGAGAACAGGGCACTGAAGCTTTCTTT.

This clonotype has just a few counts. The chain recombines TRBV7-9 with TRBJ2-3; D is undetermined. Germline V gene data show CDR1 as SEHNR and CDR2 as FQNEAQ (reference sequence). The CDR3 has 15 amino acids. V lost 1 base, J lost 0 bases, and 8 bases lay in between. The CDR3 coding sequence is TGTGCCAGCAGCTTAGTCCAGACTAGCACAGATACGCAGTATTTT. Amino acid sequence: CASSLVQTSTDTQYF. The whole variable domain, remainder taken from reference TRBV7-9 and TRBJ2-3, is DTGVSQNPRHKITKRGQNVTFRCDPISEHNRLYWYRQTLGQGPEFLTYFQNEAQLEKSRLLSDRFSAERPKGSFSTLEIQRTEQGDSAMYLCASSLVQTSTDTQYFGPGTRLTVL.

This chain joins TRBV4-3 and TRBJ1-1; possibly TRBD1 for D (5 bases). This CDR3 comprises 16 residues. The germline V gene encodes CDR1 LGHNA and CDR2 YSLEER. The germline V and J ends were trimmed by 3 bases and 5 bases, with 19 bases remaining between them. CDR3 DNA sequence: TGCGCCAGCAGCCACCCGGGACGGGGCCGGGGGACTGAAGCTTTCTTT. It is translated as CASSHPGRGRGTEAFF.

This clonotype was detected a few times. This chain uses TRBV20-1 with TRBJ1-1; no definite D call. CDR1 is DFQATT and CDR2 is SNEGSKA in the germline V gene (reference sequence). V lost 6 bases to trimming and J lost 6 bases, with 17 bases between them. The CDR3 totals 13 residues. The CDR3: CSADRSADAEAFF. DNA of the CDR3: TGCAGTGCGGATAGGTCAGCCGACGCTGAAGCTTTCTTT.

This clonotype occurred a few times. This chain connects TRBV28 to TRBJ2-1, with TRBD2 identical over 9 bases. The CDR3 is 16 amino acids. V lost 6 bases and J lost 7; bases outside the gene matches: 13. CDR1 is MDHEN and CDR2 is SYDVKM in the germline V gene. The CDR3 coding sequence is TGTGCCAGCAGCCGCCTAGGGGCGGGGGGGACGAATGAGCAGTTCTTC. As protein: CASSRLGAGGTNEQFF.

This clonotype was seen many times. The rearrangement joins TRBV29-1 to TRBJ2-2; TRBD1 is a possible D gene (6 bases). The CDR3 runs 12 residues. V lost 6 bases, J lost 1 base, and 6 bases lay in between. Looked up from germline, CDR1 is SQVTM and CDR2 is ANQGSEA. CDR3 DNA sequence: TGCAGCGTGGGACAGAACACCGGGGAGCTGTTTTTT. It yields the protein CSVGQNTGELFF.